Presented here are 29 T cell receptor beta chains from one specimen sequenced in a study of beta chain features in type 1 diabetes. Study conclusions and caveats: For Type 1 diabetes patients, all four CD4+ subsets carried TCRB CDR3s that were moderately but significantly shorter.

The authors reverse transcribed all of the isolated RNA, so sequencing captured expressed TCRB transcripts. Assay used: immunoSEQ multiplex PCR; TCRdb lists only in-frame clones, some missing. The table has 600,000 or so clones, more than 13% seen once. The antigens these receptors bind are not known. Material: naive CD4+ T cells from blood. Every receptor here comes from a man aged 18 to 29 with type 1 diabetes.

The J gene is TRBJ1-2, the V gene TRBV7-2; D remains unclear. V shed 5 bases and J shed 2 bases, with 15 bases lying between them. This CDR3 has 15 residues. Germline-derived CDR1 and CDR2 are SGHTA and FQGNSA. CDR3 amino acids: CASSRRHGLNYGYTF. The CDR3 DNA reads TGTGCCAGCAGCCGAAGACATGGGTTAAACTATGGCTACACCTTC.

The CDR3 DNA is TGTGCCAGCTCACCTTCGACAGGGATTGAGCAGTTCTTC. Amino acid sequence: CASSPSTGIEQFF. The chain employs TRBV18 and TRBJ2-1; 7 bases agree with TRBD1. The CDR3 has 13 amino acids. Looked up from germline, CDR1 is KGHSH and CDR2 is LQKENI. With 3 bases clipped from V and 9 bases from J, the junction kept 5 bases outside the gene matches.

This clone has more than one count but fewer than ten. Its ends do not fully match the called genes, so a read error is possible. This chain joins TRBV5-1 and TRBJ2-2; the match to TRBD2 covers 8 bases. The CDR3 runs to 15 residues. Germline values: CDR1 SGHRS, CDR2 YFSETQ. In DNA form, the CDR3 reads TGCGCCAGCAGCCTCCTTAGCGGGAACCCCGGGGAGCTGTTTTTT. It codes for CASSLLSGNPGELFF.

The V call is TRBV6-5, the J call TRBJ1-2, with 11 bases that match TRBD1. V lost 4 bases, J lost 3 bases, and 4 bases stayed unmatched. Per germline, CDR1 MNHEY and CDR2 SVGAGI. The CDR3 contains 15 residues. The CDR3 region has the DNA TGTGCCAGCAGTTTCCGGACAGGGGGCCACTATGGCTACACCTTC. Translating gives CASSFRTGGHYGYTF.

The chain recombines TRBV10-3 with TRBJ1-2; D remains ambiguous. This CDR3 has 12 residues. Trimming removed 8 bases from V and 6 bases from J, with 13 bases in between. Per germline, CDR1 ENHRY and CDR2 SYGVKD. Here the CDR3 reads CAIGSYSDGYTF. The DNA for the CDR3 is TGTGCCATCGGAAGTTATTCTGATGGCTACACCTTC.

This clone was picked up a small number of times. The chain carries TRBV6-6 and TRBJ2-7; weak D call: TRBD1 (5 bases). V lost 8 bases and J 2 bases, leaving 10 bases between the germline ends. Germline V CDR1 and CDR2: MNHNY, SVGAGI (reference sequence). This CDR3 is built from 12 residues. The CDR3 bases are TGTGCCAGCGGGGCGGCTCCCTACGAGCAGTACTTC. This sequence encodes CASGAAPYEQYF.

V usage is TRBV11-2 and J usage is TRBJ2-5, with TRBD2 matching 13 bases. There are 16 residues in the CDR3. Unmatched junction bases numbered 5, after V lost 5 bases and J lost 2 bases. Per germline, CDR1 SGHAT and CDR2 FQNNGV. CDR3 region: CASSPRTSGSQETQYF. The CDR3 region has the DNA TGTGCCAGCAGCCCCCGGACTAGCGGGAGTCAAGAGACCCAGTACTTC.

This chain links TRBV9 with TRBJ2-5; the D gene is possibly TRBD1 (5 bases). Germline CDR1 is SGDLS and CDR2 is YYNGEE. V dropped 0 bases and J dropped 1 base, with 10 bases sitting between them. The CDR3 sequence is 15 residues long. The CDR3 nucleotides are TGTGCCAGCAGCGTAGATCAGGGAATCCAAGAGACCCAGTACTTC. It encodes CASSVDQGIQETQYF. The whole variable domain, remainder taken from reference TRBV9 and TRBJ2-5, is DSGVTQTPKHLITATGQRVTLRCSPRSGDLSVYWYQQSLDQGLQFLIQYYNGEERAKGNILERFSAQQFPDLHSELNLSSLELGDSALYFCASSVDQGIQETQYFGPGTRLLVL.

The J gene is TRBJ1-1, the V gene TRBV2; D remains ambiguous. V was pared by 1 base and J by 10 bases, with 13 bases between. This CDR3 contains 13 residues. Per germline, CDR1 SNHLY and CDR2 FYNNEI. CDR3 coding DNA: TGTGCCAGCAGTGAAGAGACGGGGATGTCAGCTTTCTTT. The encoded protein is CASSEETGMSAFF.

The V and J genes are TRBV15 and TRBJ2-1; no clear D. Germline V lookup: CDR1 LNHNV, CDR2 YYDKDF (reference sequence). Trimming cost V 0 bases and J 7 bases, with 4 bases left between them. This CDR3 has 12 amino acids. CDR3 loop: CATSRDRNEQFF. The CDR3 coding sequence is TGTGCCACCAGCAGAGATCGAAATGAGCAGTTCTTC.

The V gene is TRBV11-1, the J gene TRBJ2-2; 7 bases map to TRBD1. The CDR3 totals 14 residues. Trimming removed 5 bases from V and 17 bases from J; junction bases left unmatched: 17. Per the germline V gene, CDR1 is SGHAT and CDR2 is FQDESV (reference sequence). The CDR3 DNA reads TGTGCCAGCAGCCCTGACAGGGCGCCGGGGAGCGGTTTTTTT. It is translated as CASSPDRAPGSGFF.

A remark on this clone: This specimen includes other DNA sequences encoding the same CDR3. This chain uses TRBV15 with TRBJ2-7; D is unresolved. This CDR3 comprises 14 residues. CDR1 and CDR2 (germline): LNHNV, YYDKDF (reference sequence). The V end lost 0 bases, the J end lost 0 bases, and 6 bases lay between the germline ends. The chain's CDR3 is CATSRDRGSYEQYF. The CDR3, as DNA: TGTGCCACCAGCAGAGATCGTGGCTCCTACGAGCAGTACTTC.

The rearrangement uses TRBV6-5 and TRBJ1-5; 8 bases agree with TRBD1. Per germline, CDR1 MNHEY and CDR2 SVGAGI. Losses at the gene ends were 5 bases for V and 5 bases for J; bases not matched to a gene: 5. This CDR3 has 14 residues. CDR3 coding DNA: TGTGCCAGCAGTCTTACAGGGGGGGATCAGCCCCAGCATTTT. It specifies CASSLTGGDQPQHF.

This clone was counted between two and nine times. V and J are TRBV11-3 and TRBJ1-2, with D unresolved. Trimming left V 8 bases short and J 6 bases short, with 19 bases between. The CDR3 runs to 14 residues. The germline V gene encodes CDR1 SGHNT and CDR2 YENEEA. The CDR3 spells CASSGLTRGNGYTF. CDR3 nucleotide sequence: TGTGCCAGCTCCGGGCTTACCCGCGGTAATGGCTACACCTTC.

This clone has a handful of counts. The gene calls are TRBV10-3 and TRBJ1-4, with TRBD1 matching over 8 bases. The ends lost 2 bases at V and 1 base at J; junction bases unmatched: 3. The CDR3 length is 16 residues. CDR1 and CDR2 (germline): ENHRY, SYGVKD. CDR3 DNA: TGTGCCATCAGTGAGGCCAGGGGGCGAACTAATGAAAAACTGTTTTTT. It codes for CAISEARGRTNEKLFF.

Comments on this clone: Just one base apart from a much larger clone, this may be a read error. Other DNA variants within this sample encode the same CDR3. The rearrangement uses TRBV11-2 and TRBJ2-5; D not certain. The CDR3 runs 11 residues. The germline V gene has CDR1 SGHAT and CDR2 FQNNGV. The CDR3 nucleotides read TGCGCCAGCAGCTTACAAGAGACCCAGTACTTC. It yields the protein CASSLQETQYF.

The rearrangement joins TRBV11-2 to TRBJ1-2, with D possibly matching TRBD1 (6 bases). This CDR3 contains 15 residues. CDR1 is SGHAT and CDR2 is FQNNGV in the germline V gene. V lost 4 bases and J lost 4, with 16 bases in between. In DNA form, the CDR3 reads TGTGCCAGCAGCTCCAACAGGGCACTCGGCTATGGCTACACCTTC. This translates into CASSSNRALGYGYTF. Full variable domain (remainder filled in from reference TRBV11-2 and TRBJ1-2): EAGVAQSPRYKIIEKRQSVAFWCNPISGHATLYWYQQILGQGPKLLIQFQNNGVVDDSQLPKDRFSAERLKGVDSTLKIQPAKLEDSAVYLCASSSNRALGYGYTFGSGTRLTVV.

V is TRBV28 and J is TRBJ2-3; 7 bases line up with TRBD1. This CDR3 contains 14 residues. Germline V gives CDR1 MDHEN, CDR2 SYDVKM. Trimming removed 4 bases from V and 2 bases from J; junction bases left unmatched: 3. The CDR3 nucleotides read TGTGCCAGCAGTTCAGGGGGTGTCACAGATACGCAGTATTTT. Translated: CASSSGGVTDTQYF.

CDR3 sequence: CASSERREGSPLHF. CDR3 nucleotide sequence: TGTGCCAGCAGTGAAAGGAGGGAAGGTTCACCCCTCCACTTT. The V and J genes are TRBV2 and TRBJ1-6; no definite D call. Germline-derived CDR1 and CDR2 are SNHLY and FYNNEI. V was shortened by 2 bases and J by 9 bases, with 11 bases between the two germline ends. The CDR3 contains 14 residues. The variable domain in full, completed from reference TRBV2 and TRBJ1-6, reads EPEVTQTPSHQVTQMGQEVILRCVPISNHLYFYWYRQILGQKVEFLVSFYNNEISEKSEIFDDQFSVERPDGSNFTLKIRSTKLEDSAMYFCASSERREGSPLHFGNGTRLTVT.

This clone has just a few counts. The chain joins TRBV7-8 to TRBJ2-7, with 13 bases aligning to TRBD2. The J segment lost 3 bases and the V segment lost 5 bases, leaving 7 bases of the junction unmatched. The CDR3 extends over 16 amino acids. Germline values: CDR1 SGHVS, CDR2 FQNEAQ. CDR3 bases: TGTGCCAGCAGCCTACGACTAGCGGGGGGCAACTACGAGCAGTACTTC. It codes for CASSLRLAGGNYEQYF. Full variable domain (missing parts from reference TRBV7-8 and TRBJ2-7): GAGVSQSPRYKVAKRGQDVALRCDPISGHVSLFWYQQALGQGPEFLTYFQNEAQLDKSGLPSDRFFAERPEGSVSTLKIQRTQQEDSAVYLCASSLRLAGGNYEQYFGPGTRLTVT.

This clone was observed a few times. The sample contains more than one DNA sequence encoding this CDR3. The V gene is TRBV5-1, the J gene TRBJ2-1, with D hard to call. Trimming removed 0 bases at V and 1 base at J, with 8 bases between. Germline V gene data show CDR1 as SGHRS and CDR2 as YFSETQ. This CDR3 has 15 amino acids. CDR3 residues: CASSLAGSSYNEQFF. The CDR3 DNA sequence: TGCGCCAGCAGCTTGGCCGGGTCATCCTACAATGAGCAGTTCTTC. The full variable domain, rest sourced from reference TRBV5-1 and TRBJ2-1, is KAGVTQTPRYLIKTRGQQVTLSCSPISGHRSVSWYQQTPGQGLQFLFEYFSETQRNKGNFPGRFSGRQFSNSRSEMNVSTLELGDSALYLCASSLAGSSYNEQFFGPGTRLTVL.

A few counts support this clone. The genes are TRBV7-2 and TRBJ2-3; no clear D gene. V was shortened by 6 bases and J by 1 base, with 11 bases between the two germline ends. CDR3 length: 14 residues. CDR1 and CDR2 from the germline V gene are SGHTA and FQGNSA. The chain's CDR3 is CASSLTKGTDTQYF. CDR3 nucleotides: TGTGCCAGCAGTTTAACTAAGGGCACAGATACGCAGTATTTT.

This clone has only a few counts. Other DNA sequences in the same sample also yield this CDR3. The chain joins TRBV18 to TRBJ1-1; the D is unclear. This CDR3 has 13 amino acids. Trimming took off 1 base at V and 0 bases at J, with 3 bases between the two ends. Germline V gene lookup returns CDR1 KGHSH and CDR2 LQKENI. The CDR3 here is CASSPLMNTEAFF. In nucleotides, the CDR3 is TGTGCCAGCTCACCACTAATGAACACTGAAGCTTTCTTT.

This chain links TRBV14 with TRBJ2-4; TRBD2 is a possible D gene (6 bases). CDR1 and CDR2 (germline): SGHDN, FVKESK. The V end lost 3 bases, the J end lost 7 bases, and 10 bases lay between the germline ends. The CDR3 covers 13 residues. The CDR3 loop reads CASSQARGNIQYF. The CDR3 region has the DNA TGTGCCAGCAGCCAGGCCCGGGGGAACATTCAGTACTTC.

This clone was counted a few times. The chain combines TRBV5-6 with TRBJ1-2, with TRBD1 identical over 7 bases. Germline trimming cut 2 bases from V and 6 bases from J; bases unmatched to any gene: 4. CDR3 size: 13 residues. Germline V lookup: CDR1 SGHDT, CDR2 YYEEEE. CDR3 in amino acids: CASSFGQVDGYTF. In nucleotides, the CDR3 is TGTGCCAGCAGCTTCGGACAGGTTGATGGCTACACCTTC.

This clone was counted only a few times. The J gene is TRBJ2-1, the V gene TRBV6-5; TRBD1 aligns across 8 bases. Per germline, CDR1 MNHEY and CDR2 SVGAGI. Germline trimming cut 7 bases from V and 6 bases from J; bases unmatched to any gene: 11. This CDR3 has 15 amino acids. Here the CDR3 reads CASKRTGSLSNEQFF. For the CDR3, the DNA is TGTGCCAGCAAGCGGACAGGGAGCCTTAGCAATGAGCAGTTCTTC.

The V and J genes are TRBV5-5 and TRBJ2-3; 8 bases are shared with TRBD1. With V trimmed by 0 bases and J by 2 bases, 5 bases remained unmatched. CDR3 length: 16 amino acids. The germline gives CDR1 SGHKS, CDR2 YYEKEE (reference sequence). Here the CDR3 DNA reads TGTGCCAGCAGCTTGGTAGGGACAGGACTCACAGATACGCAGTATTTT. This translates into CASSLVGTGLTDTQYF.

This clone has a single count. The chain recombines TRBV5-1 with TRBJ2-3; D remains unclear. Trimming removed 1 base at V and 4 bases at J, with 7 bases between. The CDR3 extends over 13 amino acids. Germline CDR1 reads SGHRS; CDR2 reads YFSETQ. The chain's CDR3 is CASSLRPSDTQYF. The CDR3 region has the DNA TGCGCCAGCAGCTTGCGCCCATCAGATACGCAGTATTTT.

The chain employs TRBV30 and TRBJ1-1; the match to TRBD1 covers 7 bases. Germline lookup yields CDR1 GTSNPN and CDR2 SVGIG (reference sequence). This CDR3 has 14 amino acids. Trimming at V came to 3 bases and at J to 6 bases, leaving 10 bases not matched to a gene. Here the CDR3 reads CAWSLRQGAAEAFF. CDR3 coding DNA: TGTGCCTGGAGCCTACGACAGGGAGCGGCTGAAGCTTTCTTT.